This T cell receptor beta chain comes out of a study of human T cells and chemical hapten exposure. Across the whole study: Researchers reported sensitizing a 2 cm by 2 cm upper inner arm skin site with 2% DPC.

CDR1 PRHDT and CDR2 FYEKMQ come from the germline V gene (reference sequence). This CDR3 contains 13 residues. TCRdb re-called the RACE reads through MiXCR, storing one row per CDR3 protein. The sample gives roughly 380,000 distinct CDR3 sequences, 6% to 7% of which show up once; about 5.6% is in the top ten. This clonotype was detected many times. A read error may produce the germline difference seen at one junction end. Time point meaning: patch test 2, 6 weeks after DPC sensitization. Treatment in this sample: therapeutic diphenylcyclopropenone sensitization with weekly scalp DPC. The chain links TRBV13 to TRBJ2-7; D is unresolved. Here the sequenced sample was whole blood, taken in connection with sensitization to the hapten diphenylcyclopropenone (DPC). The receptor was derived from a woman aged 18-30 years with alopecia areata. Some clones in this sample may be carry-over from other donors' samples. The CDR3 nucleotides are TGTGCCAGCAGCACCTTTACTTTCCCAGTTGGGGACTTC. It translates to CASSTFTFPVGDF.